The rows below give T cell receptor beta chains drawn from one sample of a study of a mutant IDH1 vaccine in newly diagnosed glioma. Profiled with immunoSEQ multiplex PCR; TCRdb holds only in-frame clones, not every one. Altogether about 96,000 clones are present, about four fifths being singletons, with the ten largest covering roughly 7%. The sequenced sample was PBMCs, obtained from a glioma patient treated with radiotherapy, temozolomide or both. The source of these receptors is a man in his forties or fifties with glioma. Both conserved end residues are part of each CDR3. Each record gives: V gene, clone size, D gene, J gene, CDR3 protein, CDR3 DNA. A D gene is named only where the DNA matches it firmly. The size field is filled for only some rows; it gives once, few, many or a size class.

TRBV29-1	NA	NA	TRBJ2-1	CSVLRASSYNEQFF	TGCAGCGTCCTCCGGGCCAGCTCCTACAATGAGCAGTTCTTC
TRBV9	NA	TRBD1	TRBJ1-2	CASSVDAQQGGNGYTF	TGTGCCAGCAGCGTTGACGCCCAACAGGGGGGCAATGGCTACACCTTC
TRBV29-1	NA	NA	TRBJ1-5	CSVLQGLGQPQHF	TGCAGCGTTCTACAGGGTTTAGGCCAGCCCCAGCATTTT
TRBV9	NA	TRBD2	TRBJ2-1	CASSVGLANNNEQFF	TGTGCCAGCAGCGTGGGACTAGCGAACAACAATGAGCAGTTCTTC
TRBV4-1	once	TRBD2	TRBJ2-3	CASSQWSGASGGIDTQYF	TGCGCCAGCAGCCAGTGGAGTGGGGCTAGCGGGGGTATTGATACGCAGTATTTT
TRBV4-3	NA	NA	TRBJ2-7	CASSQDFAESYEQYF	TGCGCCAGCAGCCAAGATTTTGCGGAAAGCTACGAGCAGTACTTC
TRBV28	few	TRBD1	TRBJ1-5	CASSSDRGLQPQHF	TGTGCCAGCAGTTCGGACAGGGGGCTTCAGCCCCAGCATTTT
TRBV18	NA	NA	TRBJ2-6	CASSPPLISGANVLTF	TGTGCCAGCTCACCACCCCTAATCTCTGGGGCCAACGTCCTGACTTTC
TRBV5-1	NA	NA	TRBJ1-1	CASSFPREGVNTEAFF	TGCGCCAGCAGCTTCCCGCGAGAGGGGGTGAACACTGAAGCTTTCTTT
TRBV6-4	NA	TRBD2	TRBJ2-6	CASSDGTSSGANVLTF	TGTGCCAGCAGTGACGGGACTAGCTCTGGGGCCAACGTCCTGACTTTC
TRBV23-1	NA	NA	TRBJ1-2	CATRVGSYGYTF	TGCGCAACTAGGGTGGGGAGCTATGGCTACACCTTC
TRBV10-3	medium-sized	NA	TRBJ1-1	CATAAESGTEAFF	TGTGCCACGGCGGCAGAGTCGGGCACTGAAGCTTTCTTT
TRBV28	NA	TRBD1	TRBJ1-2	CASSVQGADYGYTF	TGTGCCAGCAGTGTACAGGGGGCAGACTATGGCTACACCTTC
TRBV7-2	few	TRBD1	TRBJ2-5	CASSSRWTGGTQYF	TGTGCCAGCAGCTCCCGTTGGACAGGGGGGACCCAGTACTTC
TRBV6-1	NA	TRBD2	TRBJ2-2	CASSGVGGTGELFF	TGTGCCAGCAGTGGCGTGGGGGGGACCGGGGAGCTGTTTTTT
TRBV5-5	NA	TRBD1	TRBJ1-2	CASSLALGDRGGYGYTF	TGTGCCAGCAGCTTGGCGTTAGGGGACAGGGGGGGCTATGGCTACACCTTC
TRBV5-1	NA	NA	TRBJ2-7	CASSPGLAYEQYF	TGCGCCAGCAGTCCGGGCTTGGCCTACGAGCAGTACTTC
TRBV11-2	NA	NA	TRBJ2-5	CASSVMTGQETQYF	TGTGCCAGCAGCGTAATGACGGGACAAGAGACCCAGTACTTC
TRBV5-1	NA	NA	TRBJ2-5	CASSRITSRDPLSLQETQYF	TGCGCCAGCAGTCGTATTACTAGCAGGGACCCCCTTTCCCTCCAAGAGACCCAGTACTTC
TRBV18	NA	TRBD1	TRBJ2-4	CASSPLLTGGITKNIQYF	TGTGCCAGCTCACCACTCCTGACAGGGGGTATAACCAAAAACATTCAGTACTTC
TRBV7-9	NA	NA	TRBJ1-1	CASSLAGPNTEAFF	TGTGCCAGCAGCTTAGCGGGGCCCAACACTGAAGCTTTCTTT
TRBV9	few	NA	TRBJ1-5	CASSPQGNSNQPQHF	TGTGCCAGCAGCCCTCAGGGGAATAGCAATCAGCCCCAGCATTTT
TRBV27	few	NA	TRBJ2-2	CASSLKPSGWATGELFF	TGTGCCAGCAGTTTAAAGCCGTCGGGGTGGGCCACCGGGGAGCTGTTTTTT
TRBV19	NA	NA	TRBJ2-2	CASSSQATNTGELFF	TGTGCCAGTAGCAGCCAGGCAACGAACACCGGGGAGCTGTTTTTT
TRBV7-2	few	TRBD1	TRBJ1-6	CASSLRTGGSPLHF	TGTGCCAGCAGCCTCCGGACAGGGGGGTCACCCCTCCACTTT
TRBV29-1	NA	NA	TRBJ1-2	CSVESGSFLYGYTF	TGCAGCGTTGAGTCAGGTAGCTTTCTCTATGGCTACACCTTC
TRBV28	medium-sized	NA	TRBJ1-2	CASSLPTPRGDYGYTF	TGTGCCAGCAGTTTACCGACCCCACGGGGAGACTATGGCTACACCTTC
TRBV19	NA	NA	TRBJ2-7	CASTDRDYEQYF	TGTGCCAGTACCGACAGAGACTACGAGCAGTACTTC
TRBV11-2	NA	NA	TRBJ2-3	CASRHSGRDTQYF	TGTGCCAGCAGGCACAGTGGTAGAGATACGCAGTATTTT
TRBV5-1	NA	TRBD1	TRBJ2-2	CASSKGQLNTGELFF	TGCGCCAGCAGTAAGGGACAGCTAAACACCGGGGAGCTGTTTTTT
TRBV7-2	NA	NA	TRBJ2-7	CASSLKTGSLGQYF	TGTGCCAGCAGCTTGAAGACGGGAAGTTTAGGGCAGTACTTC
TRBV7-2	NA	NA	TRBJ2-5	CASSPRDKSRLQETQYF	TGTGCCAGCAGCCCCCGGGACAAGTCGAGACTCCAAGAGACCCAGTACTTC
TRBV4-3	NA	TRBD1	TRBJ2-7	CASSRDRVRAYEQYF	TGCGCCAGCAGCCGAGACAGGGTGAGAGCCTACGAGCAGTACTTC
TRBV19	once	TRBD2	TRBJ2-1	CASSMTSGGSIYNEQFF	TGTGCCAGTAGTATGACTAGCGGGGGGTCCATTTACAATGAGCAGTTCTTC
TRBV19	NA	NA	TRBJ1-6	CASSIAPGYNSPLHF	TGTGCCAGTAGTATAGCGCCAGGGTATAATTCACCCCTCCACTTT
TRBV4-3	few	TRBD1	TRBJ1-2	CASSLGTGSTYGYTF	TGCGCCAGCAGCCTCGGGACAGGGAGCACCTATGGCTACACCTTC
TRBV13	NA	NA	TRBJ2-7	CASSPRRFTYEQYF	TGTGCCAGCAGTCCGCGGCGGTTTACCTACGAGCAGTACTTC
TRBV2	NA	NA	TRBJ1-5	CASSDRGLNGPQHF	TGTGCCAGCAGTGACAGGGGTTTAAACGGGCCCCAGCATTTT
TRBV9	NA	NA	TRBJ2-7	CASSVELAGMSEQYF	TGTGCCAGCAGCGTAGAACTTGCGGGGATGTCCGAGCAGTACTTC
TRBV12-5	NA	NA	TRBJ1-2	CASGSASVRQNGYTF	TGTGCTAGTGGTTCCGCCTCCGTCCGTCAGAATGGCTACACCTTC
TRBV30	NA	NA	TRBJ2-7	CAGEQGIYEQYF	TGTGCTGGGGAGCAGGGGATCTACGAGCAGTACTTC
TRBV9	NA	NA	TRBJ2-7	CASSATGQNLGEQYF	TGTGCCAGCAGCGCCACCGGGCAAAACCTCGGCGAGCAGTACTTC
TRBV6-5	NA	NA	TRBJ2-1	CASSYSGINNEQFF	TGTGCCAGCAGTTACTCGGGTATCAACAATGAGCAGTTCTTC
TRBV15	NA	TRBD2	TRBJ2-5	CATSQGLAGRQETQYF	TGTGCCACCAGCCAGGGACTAGCGGGCCGCCAAGAGACCCAGTACTTC
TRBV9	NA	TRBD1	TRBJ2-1	CASSAEGQDYNEQFF	TGTGCCAGCAGCGCCGAGGGACAGGACTACAATGAGCAGTTCTTC
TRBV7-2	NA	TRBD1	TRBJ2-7	CASSPTGGDSYEQYF	TGTGCCAGCAGTCCAACAGGGGGCGACTCCTACGAGCAGTACTTC
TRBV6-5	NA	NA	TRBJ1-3	CASSLTDSGNTIYF	TGTGCCAGCAGCCTCACCGACTCTGGAAACACCATATATTTT
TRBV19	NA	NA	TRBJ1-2	CASSPPGWSGGYTF	TGTGCCAGTAGTCCCCCGGGTTGGAGCGGCGGCTACACCTTC
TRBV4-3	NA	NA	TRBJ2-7	CASSQEYWDYEQYF	TGCGCCAGCAGCCAAGAGTACTGGGATTACGAGCAGTACTTC
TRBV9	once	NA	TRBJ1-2	CASSAPWGRELDTF	TGTGCCAGCAGCGCCCCCTGGGGGCGCGAATTAGACACCTTC
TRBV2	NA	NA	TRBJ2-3	CASSPSGASTDTQYF	TGTGCCAGCAGTCCCAGCGGAGCTAGCACAGATACGCAGTATTTT
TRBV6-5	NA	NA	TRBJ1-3	CASSYERAGNTIYF	TGTGCCAGCAGTTACGAGAGGGCAGGAAACACCATATATTTT
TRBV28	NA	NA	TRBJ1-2	CASSQRRQNGYTF	TGTGCCAGCAGTCAAAGGAGGCAAAATGGCTACACCTTC
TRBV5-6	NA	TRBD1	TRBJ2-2	CASSLDRGTGELFF	TGTGCCAGCAGCTTGGACAGGGGCACCGGGGAGCTGTTTTTT
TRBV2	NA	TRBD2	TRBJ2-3	CASREYSGTSTDTQYF	TGTGCCAGCAGAGAATATAGCGGGACTAGCACAGATACGCAGTATTTT
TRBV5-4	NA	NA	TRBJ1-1	CASSLAGRNTEAFF	TGTGCCAGCAGCTTGGCGGGGCGGAACACTGAAGCTTTCTTT
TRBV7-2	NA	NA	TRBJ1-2	CASSKVDRRFGYTF	TGTGCCAGCAGCAAGGTAGACAGAAGGTTCGGCTACACCTTC
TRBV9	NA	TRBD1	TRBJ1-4	CASSVGLAGGDEKLFF	TGTGCCAGCAGCGTGGGGCTGGCAGGGGGAGATGAAAAACTGTTTTTT
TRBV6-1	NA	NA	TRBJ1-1	CASSDRMNTEAFF	TGTGCCAGCTCCGACAGAATGAACACTGAAGCTTTCTTT